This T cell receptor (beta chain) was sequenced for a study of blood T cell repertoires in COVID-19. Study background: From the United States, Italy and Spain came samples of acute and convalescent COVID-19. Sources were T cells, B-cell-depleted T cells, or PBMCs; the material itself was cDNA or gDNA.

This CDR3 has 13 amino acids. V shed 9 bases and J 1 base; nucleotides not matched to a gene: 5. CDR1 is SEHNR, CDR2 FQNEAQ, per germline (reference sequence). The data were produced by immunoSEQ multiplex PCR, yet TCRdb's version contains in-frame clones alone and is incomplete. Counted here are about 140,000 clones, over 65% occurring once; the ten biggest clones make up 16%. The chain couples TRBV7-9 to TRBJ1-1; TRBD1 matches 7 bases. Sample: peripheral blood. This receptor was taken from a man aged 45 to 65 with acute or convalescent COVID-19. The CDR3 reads CASRQGGNTEAFF. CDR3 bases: TGTGCCAGTCGTCAGGGGGGGAACACTGAAGCTTTCTTT.